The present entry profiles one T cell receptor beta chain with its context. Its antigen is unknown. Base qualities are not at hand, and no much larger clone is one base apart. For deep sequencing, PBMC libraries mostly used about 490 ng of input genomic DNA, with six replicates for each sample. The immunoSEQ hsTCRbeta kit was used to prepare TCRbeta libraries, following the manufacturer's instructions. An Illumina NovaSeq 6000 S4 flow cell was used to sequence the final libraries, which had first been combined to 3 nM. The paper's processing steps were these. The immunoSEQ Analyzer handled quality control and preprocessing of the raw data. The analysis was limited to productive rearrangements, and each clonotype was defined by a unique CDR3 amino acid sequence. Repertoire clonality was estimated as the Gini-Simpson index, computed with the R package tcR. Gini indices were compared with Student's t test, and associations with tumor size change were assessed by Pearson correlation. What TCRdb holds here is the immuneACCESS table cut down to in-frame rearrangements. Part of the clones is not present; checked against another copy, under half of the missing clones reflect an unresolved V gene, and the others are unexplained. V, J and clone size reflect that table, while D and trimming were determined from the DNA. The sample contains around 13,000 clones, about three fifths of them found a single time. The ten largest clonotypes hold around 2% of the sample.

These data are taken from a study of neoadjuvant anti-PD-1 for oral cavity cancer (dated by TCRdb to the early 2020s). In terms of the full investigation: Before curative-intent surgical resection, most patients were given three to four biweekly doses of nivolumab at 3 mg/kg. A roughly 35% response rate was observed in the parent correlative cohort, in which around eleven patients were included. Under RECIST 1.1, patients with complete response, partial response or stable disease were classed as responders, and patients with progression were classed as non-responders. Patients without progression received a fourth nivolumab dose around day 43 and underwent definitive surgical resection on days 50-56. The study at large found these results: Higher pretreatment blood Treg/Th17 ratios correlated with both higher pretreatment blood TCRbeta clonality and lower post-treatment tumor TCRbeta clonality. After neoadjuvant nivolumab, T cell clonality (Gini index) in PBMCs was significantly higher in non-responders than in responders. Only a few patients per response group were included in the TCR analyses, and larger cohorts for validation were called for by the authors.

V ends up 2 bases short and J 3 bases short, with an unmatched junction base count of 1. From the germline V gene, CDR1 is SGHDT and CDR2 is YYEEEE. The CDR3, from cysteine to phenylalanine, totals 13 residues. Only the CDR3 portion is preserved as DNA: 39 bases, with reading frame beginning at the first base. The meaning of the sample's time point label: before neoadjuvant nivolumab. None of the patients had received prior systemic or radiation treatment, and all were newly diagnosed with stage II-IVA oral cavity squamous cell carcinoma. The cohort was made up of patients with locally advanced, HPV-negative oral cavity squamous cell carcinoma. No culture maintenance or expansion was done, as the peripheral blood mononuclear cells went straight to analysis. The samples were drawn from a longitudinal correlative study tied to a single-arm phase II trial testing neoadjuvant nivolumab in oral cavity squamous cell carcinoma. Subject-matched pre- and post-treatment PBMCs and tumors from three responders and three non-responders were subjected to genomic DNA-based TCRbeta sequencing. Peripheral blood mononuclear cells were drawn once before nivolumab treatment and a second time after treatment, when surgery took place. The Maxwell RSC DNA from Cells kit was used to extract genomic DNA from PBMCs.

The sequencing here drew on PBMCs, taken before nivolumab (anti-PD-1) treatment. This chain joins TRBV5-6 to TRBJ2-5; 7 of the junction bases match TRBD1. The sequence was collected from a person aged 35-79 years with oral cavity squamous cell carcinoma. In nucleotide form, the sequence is TGTGCCAGCAGCTTCGGGACAGAAGAGACCCAGTACTTC. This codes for CASSFGTEETQYF.